The clone carrying this TCR beta chain was seen a single time. Germline CDR1 LGHNA, CDR2 YSLEER. The CDR3 extends over 14 amino acids. V was clipped by 4 bases and J by 1 base, with 10 bases between them. This sample was taken from a study of blood T cell repertoires in COVID-19. Study overall: COVID-19 samples, acute and convalescent, were from the United States, Italy and Spain. The cDNA or gDNA used as material had been derived from T cells, B-cell-depleted T cells, or PBMCs.

Original processing notes: Reference gene primer amplification gave nucleated cell count estimates. Only in-frame clones appear in the TCRdb table, and some are missing; sequencing was by immunoSEQ multiplex PCR. That table is the source of V, J and clone size, and D and trimming were worked out from the DNA. Here the sample spans roughly 90,000 clones, almost 90% being singletons. Source material: peripheral blood. This clonotype was sampled from a human donor with active COVID-19. The donor label of this sample is uncertain. J is TRBJ1-1 and V is TRBV4-3, with D possibly being TRBD1 (6 bases). In DNA, the CDR3 is TGCGCCAGCAGCCTAAGGACAGAGAACACTGAAGCTTTCTTT. This codes for CASSLRTENTEAFF.